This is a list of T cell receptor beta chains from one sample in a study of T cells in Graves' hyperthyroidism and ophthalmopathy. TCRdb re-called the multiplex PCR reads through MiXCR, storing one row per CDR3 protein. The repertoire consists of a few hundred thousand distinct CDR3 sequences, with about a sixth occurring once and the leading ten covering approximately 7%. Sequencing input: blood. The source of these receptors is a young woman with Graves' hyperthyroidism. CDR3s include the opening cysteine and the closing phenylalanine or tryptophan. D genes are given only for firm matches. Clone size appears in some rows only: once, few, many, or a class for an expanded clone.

CDR3aa: CASSLSPGRAQYF
CDR3nt: TGTGCCAGCAGCTTAAGTCCAGGGAGAGCACAGTATTTT
v_gene: TRBV7-8
abundance: many
d_gene: -
j_gene: TRBJ2-3

CDR3aa: CAIRDSNTGELFF
CDR3nt: TGTGCCATAAGGGACAGTAACACCGGGGAGCTGTTTTTT
v_gene: TRBV12-3/TRBV12-4
abundance: many
d_gene: TRBD1
j_gene: TRBJ2-2

CDR3aa: CASSVMGLAMNEQFF
CDR3nt: TGTGCCAGCAGTGTCATGGGACTAGCGATGAATGAGCAGTTCTTC
v_gene: TRBV2
abundance: many
d_gene: TRBD2
j_gene: TRBJ2-1

CDR3aa: CSAATGVTGNTIYF
CDR3nt: TGCAGTGCTGCCACGGGGGTTACTGGAAACACCATATATTTT
v_gene: TRBV20-1
abundance: few
d_gene: -
j_gene: TRBJ1-3

CDR3aa: CAWAGELNEKLFF
CDR3nt: TGTGCCTGGGCTGGGGAATTGAACGAAAAACTGTTTTTT
v_gene: TRBV30
abundance: many
d_gene: -
j_gene: TRBJ1-4

CDR3aa: CASSPDTPGTDTQYF
CDR3nt: TGTGCCAGCAGTCCCGACACCCCGGGCACAGATACGCAGTATTTT
v_gene: TRBV12-3/TRBV12-4
abundance: many
d_gene: -
j_gene: TRBJ2-3

CDR3aa: CASSQEARASNQPQHF
CDR3nt: TGCGCCAGCAGCCAAGAGGCCAGGGCTAGCAATCAGCCCCAGCATTTT
v_gene: TRBV4-1
abundance: few
d_gene: -
j_gene: TRBJ1-5

CDR3aa: CASSYRDGGELFF
CDR3nt: TGTGCCAGCAGTTACAGGGACGGCGGGGAGCTGTTTTTT
v_gene: TRBV6-2/TRBV6-3
abundance: few
d_gene: -
j_gene: TRBJ2-2

CDR3aa: CASRTDQGRTEAFF
CDR3nt: TGTGCCAGCAGAACAGACCAGGGGAGGACTGAAGCTTTCTTT
v_gene: TRBV12-3/TRBV12-4
abundance: -
d_gene: -
j_gene: TRBJ1-1

CDR3aa: CASSEVRLQGRQETQYF
CDR3nt: TGTGCCAGCAGCGAAGTCCGATTACAGGGACGGCAAGAGACCCAGTACTTC
v_gene: TRBV3-1
abundance: many
d_gene: -
j_gene: TRBJ2-5

CDR3aa: CAWSDGLNTGELFF
CDR3nt: TGTGCCTGGTCGGACGGGTTGAACACCGGGGAGCTGTTTTTT
v_gene: TRBV30
abundance: few
d_gene: -
j_gene: TRBJ2-2

CDR3aa: CASSPVGPRSEQYF
CDR3nt: TGCGCCAGCAGCCCGGTGGGACCTAGGAGCGAGCAGTACTTC
v_gene: TRBV5-1
abundance: many
d_gene: -
j_gene: TRBJ2-7

CDR3aa: CASIGQGGYEQYF
CDR3nt: TGTGCCAGCATCGGACAGGGGGGATACGAGCAGTACTTC
v_gene: TRBV27
abundance: few
d_gene: TRBD1
j_gene: TRBJ2-7

CDR3aa: CASGSGSFYEQYF
CDR3nt: TGTGCTAGTGGTTCCGGTTCTTTTTACGAGCAGTACTTC
v_gene: TRBV12-5
abundance: -
d_gene: -
j_gene: TRBJ2-7

CDR3aa: CAWRPVGSFGNTIYF
CDR3nt: TGTGCCTGGAGACCTGTGGGCTCTTTTGGAAACACCATATATTTT
v_gene: TRBV30
abundance: few
d_gene: -
j_gene: TRBJ1-3

CDR3aa: CASSGYTGDDNQPQHF
CDR3nt: TGCGCCAGCAGCGGGTATACAGGGGACGACAATCAGCCCCAGCATTTT
v_gene: TRBV5-1
abundance: few
d_gene: TRBD1
j_gene: TRBJ1-5

CDR3aa: CSASTGGNYGYTF
CDR3nt: TGCAGTGCCAGTACAGGGGGCAACTATGGCTACACCTTC
v_gene: TRBV20-1
abundance: many
d_gene: TRBD1
j_gene: TRBJ1-2

CDR3aa: CASSIRDRETQYF
CDR3nt: TGTGCTAGCAGCATCCGGGACAGGGAGACCCAGTACTTC
v_gene: TRBV7-7
abundance: few
d_gene: TRBD1
j_gene: TRBJ2-5

CDR3aa: CSVDRVFGEQFF
CDR3nt: TGCAGCGTTGATCGTGTTTTTGGTGAGCAGTTCTTC
v_gene: TRBV29-1
abundance: -
d_gene: -
j_gene: TRBJ2-1

CDR3aa: CAWSVPGAWDQPQHF
CDR3nt: TGTGCCTGGAGTGTACCTGGGGCATGGGATCAGCCCCAGCATTTT
v_gene: TRBV30
abundance: many
d_gene: -
j_gene: TRBJ1-5

CDR3aa: CASSLAPGPALYF
CDR3nt: TGTGCCAGCAGCTTAGCACCGGGCCCAGCCTTGTACTTC
v_gene: TRBV7-9
abundance: -
d_gene: -
j_gene: TRBJ2-5

CDR3aa: CASSERIGDEQYF
CDR3nt: TGTGCCAGCAGCGAGAGGATTGGGGACGAGCAGTACTTC
v_gene: TRBV7-9
abundance: -
d_gene: -
j_gene: TRBJ2-7

CDR3aa: CSAYGQETQYF
CDR3nt: TGCAGTGCTTACGGCCAAGAGACCCAGTACTTC
v_gene: TRBV20-1
abundance: -
d_gene: -
j_gene: TRBJ2-5

CDR3aa: CASRPLGAGTDTQYF
CDR3nt: TGTGCCAGCCGGCCTTTGGGGGCGGGCACAGATACGCAGTATTTT
v_gene: TRBV6-1
abundance: -
d_gene: -
j_gene: TRBJ2-3

CDR3aa: CASNQRVPSYNEQFF
CDR3nt: TGTGCCAGCAACCAGCGGGTCCCCTCCTACAATGAGCAGTTCTTC
v_gene: TRBV27
abundance: many
d_gene: -
j_gene: TRBJ2-1

CDR3aa: CASSPRAPSRDEQYF
CDR3nt: TGTGCCAGCAGCCCAAGAGCCCCCTCCAGGGACGAGCAGTACTTC
v_gene: TRBV14
abundance: few
d_gene: -
j_gene: TRBJ2-7

CDR3aa: CATRYSLPFRDSQAYVQETQYF
CDR3nt: TGTGCCACCAGATACAGCCTCCCCTTCCGGGACTCCCAGGCCTACGTCCAAGAGACCCAGTACTTC
v_gene: TRBV24-1
abundance: few
d_gene: -
j_gene: TRBJ2-5

CDR3aa: CATRGRLSYEQYF
CDR3nt: TGTGCCACCCGGGGCAGGTTATCCTACGAGCAGTACTTC
v_gene: TRBV3-1
abundance: once
d_gene: -
j_gene: TRBJ2-7

CDR3aa: CASGTGGGTEAFF
CDR3nt: TGTGCTAGTGGGACAGGGGGTGGCACTGAAGCTTTCTTT
v_gene: TRBV12-5
abundance: -
d_gene: TRBD1
j_gene: TRBJ1-1

CDR3aa: CASSLESSEQYF
CDR3nt: TGTGCCAGCAGCCTGGAGTCCTCCGAGCAGTACTTC
v_gene: TRBV7-8
abundance: many
d_gene: -
j_gene: TRBJ2-7

CDR3aa: CSVEDADRVLFF
CDR3nt: TGCAGCGTTGAAGACGCTGACAGGGTGCTGTTCTTC
v_gene: TRBV29-1
abundance: once
d_gene: TRBD1
j_gene: TRBJ2-1

CDR3aa: CATSDAGSPFNEQFF
CDR3nt: TGTGCCACCAGTGATGCAGGGTCCCCATTTAATGAGCAGTTCTTC
v_gene: TRBV24-1
abundance: many
d_gene: -
j_gene: TRBJ2-1

CDR3aa: CASGSLADGELFF
CDR3nt: TGCGCCAGCGGCTCTTTAGCGGACGGGGAGCTGTTTTTT
v_gene: TRBV5-1
abundance: many
d_gene: -
j_gene: TRBJ2-2

CDR3aa: CASSQDGAAYNEQFF
CDR3nt: TGCGCCAGCAGCCAAGATGGGGCAGCATACAATGAGCAGTTCTTC
v_gene: TRBV4-3
abundance: many
d_gene: -
j_gene: TRBJ2-1

CDR3aa: CASSGDGPPYEQYF
CDR3nt: TGTGCCAGCTCAGGGGACGGACCCCCCTACGAGCAGTACTTC
v_gene: TRBV18
abundance: -
d_gene: -
j_gene: TRBJ2-7

CDR3aa: CASVLEGHSYEQYF
CDR3nt: TGTGCCAGCGTATTGGAGGGGCACTCCTACGAGCAGTACTTC
v_gene: TRBV7-2
abundance: many
d_gene: -
j_gene: TRBJ2-7

CDR3aa: CASKGFRGRNISYNEQFF
CDR3nt: TGTGCCAGCAAGGGGTTCCGGGGTCGTAACATCTCCTACAATGAGCAGTTCTTC
v_gene: TRBV11-2
abundance: many
d_gene: -
j_gene: TRBJ2-1

CDR3aa: CASKTGTGSYEQYF
CDR3nt: TGTGCCAGCAAAACCGGGACAGGCTCCTACGAGCAGTACTTC
v_gene: TRBV28
abundance: many
d_gene: TRBD1
j_gene: TRBJ2-7

CDR3aa: CATSVGGSSYNEQFF
CDR3nt: TGTGCCACCAGTGTGGGCGGGAGCTCCTACAATGAGCAGTTCTTC
v_gene: TRBV24-1
abundance: many
d_gene: TRBD2
j_gene: TRBJ2-1

CDR3aa: CSASLGSGNTIYF
CDR3nt: TGCAGTGCTAGTCTGGGCTCTGGAAACACCATATATTTT
v_gene: TRBV20-1
abundance: -
d_gene: -
j_gene: TRBJ1-3

CDR3aa: CASSLGLAKYEQYF
CDR3nt: TGTGCCAGCAGTCTAGGACTAGCGAAATACGAGCAGTACTTC
v_gene: TRBV3-1
abundance: many
d_gene: TRBD2
j_gene: TRBJ2-7

CDR3aa: CASSPPFSGTHVEQFF
CDR3nt: TGTGCCAGCAGTCCTCCATTTTCCGGGACTCATGTTGAGCAGTTCTTC
v_gene: TRBV27
abundance: many
d_gene: -
j_gene: TRBJ2-1

CDR3aa: CASSLSQGEGNTIYF
CDR3nt: TGTGCCAGCAGCCTATCACAGGGGGAAGGAAACACCATATATTTT
v_gene: TRBV14
abundance: -
d_gene: TRBD1
j_gene: TRBJ1-3

CDR3aa: CSVQPRDRGPHEQYF
CDR3nt: TGCAGCGTCCAACCCCGGGACAGGGGTCCCCACGAGCAGTACTTC
v_gene: TRBV29-1
abundance: -
d_gene: TRBD1
j_gene: TRBJ2-7

CDR3aa: CASKEDTGELFF
CDR3nt: TGTGCCAGCAAAGAGGACACCGGGGAGCTGTTTTTT
v_gene: TRBV28
abundance: many
d_gene: -
j_gene: TRBJ2-2

CDR3aa: CASSVGGRGPNQETQYF
CDR3nt: TGTGCCAGCAGCGTAGGAGGAAGGGGGCCTAACCAAGAGACCCAGTACTTC
v_gene: TRBV9
abundance: once
d_gene: TRBD1
j_gene: TRBJ2-5

CDR3aa: CASSPAADDGTF
CDR3nt: TGTGCCAGCAGCCCCGCGGCGGACGACGGCACCTTC
v_gene: TRBV7-9
abundance: many
d_gene: -
j_gene: TRBJ1-2

CDR3aa: CASSLDFVTDTQYF
CDR3nt: TGTGCCAGCAGCTTGGATTTCGTCACAGATACGCAGTATTTT
v_gene: TRBV5-4
abundance: few
d_gene: -
j_gene: TRBJ2-3

CDR3aa: CASGQKRETQYF
CDR3nt: TGTGCCAGCGGCCAAAAGCGGGAGACCCAGTACTTC
v_gene: TRBV27
abundance: few
d_gene: -
j_gene: TRBJ2-5

CDR3aa: CSASSTSVNEQFF
CDR3nt: TGCAGTGCTAGTTCGACTAGCGTAAATGAGCAGTTCTTC
v_gene: TRBV20-1
abundance: many
d_gene: TRBD2
j_gene: TRBJ2-1

CDR3aa: CSATLQRTHSGDYEQYF
CDR3nt: TGCAGTGCTACGTTACAGAGGACCCACTCCGGCGACTACGAGCAGTACTTC
v_gene: TRBV20-1
abundance: many
d_gene: -
j_gene: TRBJ2-7

CDR3aa: CASSWSGAGGGTDTQYF
CDR3nt: TGCGCCAGCAGCTGGTCCGGGGCAGGGGGGGGCACAGATACGCAGTATTTT
v_gene: TRBV5-1
abundance: -
d_gene: -
j_gene: TRBJ2-3

CDR3aa: CASSLGPPQELFF
CDR3nt: TGTGCCAGCAGCTTAGGACCCCCGCAGGAGCTGTTTTTT
v_gene: TRBV7-3
abundance: few
d_gene: -
j_gene: TRBJ2-2